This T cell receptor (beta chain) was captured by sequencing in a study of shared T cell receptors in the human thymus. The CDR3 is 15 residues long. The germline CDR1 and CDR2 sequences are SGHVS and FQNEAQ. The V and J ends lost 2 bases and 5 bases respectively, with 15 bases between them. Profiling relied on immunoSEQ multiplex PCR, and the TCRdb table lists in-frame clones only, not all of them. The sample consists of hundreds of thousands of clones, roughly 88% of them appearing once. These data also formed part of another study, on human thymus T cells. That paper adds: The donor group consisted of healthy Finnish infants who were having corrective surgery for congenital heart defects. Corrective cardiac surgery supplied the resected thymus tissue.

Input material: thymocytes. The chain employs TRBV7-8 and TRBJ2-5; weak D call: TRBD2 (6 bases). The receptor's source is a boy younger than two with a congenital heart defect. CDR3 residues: CASSLYAGLVETQYF. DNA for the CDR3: TGTGCCAGCAGCTTATACGCGGGACTGGTGGAGACCCAGTACTTC.